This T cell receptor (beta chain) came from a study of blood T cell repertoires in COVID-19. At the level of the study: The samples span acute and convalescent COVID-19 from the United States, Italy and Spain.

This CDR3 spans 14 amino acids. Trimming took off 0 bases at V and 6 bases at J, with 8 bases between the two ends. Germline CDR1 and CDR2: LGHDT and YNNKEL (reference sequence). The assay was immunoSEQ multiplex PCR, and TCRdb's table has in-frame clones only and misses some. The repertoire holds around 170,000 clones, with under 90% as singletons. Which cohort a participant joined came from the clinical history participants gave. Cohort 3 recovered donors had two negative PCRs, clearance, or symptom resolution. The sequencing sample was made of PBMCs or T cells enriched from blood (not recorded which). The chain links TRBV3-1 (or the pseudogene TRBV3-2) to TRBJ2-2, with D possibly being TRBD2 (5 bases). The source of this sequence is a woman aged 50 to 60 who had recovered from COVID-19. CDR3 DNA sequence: TGTGCCAGCAGCCAAGATGCGGGTTCCGGGGAGCTGTTTTTT. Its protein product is CASSQDAGSGELFF.